The 17 T cell receptor beta chains listed next were all sequenced from one sample in a study of regulatory T cells in long-lasting Graves disease. The sample's time point: persistent/refractory GD, antithyroid drugs over 5 years with positive TRAb. Preparation of the TCR library used RNA extracted from PBMCs. To make TCR beta libraries, researchers used iRepertoire HTBI primers and Arm-PCR of CDR3 regions. TCRdb itself ran the multiplex PCR reads through MiXCR, one entry per CDR3 protein. In the table there are about 470,000 distinct CDR3 sequences, about 22% of which are singletons. The material was peripheral blood mononuclear cells (PBMCs), obtained when the disease was refractory, from a patient treated with antithyroid drugs. These receptors all come from a female donor with Graves disease.

V and J are TRBV10-2 and TRBJ2-6; D remains ambiguous. CDR1 and CDR2 from the germline V gene are WSHSY and SAAADI. The ends were cut back, 4 bases at V and 0 bases at J, with 16 bases in the middle. The length of the CDR3 is 18 residues. The CDR3 protein is CASSGSNRSPSGANVLTF. The CDR3 region has the DNA TGCGCCAGCAGTGGGTCGAATCGGTCCCCCTCTGGGGCCAACGTCCTGACTTTC.

This clonotype was observed many times. The chain links TRBV27 to TRBJ1-2; D perhaps matches TRBD1 (5 bases). V lost 1 base and J lost 4, with 13 bases in between. Germline CDR1 MNHEY, CDR2 SMNVEV (reference sequence). CDR3 length equals 15 residues. This CDR3 is CASSLYSDSGYGYTF. CDR3 DNA: TGTGCCAGCAGTTTATACAGCGACAGCGGCTATGGCTACACCTTC.

About this clonotype itself: A clone one base away is much larger, so this may be a read error. V gene TRBV28 combines with J gene TRBJ2-2, with D unclear. The length of the CDR3 is 13 residues. Germline V CDR1 and CDR2: MDHEN, SYDVKM. The CDR3 DNA is TGTGCCGGCAGCCCCTCCGCAGGATTACAGCTGTTTTTT. Protein: CAGSPSAGLQLFF.

This clonotype has ten or more counts. The genes are TRBV28 and TRBJ2-7; 10 positions match TRBD1. This CDR3 is built from 16 residues. The trim removed 4 bases at V and 2 bases at J, leaving 8 bases unmatched. The germline V gene encodes CDR1 MDHEN and CDR2 SYDVKM. CDR3 sequence: CASSSPGTGVPYEQYF. In DNA, the CDR3 is TGTGCCAGCAGTTCCCCCGGGACAGGGGTCCCCTACGAGCAGTACTTC.

Only one count was recorded for this clonotype. The chain has TRBV2 and TRBJ2-2; 7 bases align to TRBD2. The length of the CDR3 is 17 residues. V lost 7 bases, J lost 0 bases, and 11 bases stayed unmatched. Germline-derived CDR1 and CDR2 are SNHLY and FYNNEI. The CDR3 sequence is CASTERELGPNTGELFF. Here the CDR3 DNA reads TGTGCCAGCACCGAGCGGGAACTAGGCCCGAACACCGGGGAGCTGTTTTTT.

The rearrangement joins TRBV19 to TRBJ2-5; no reliable D call. V was pared by 5 bases and J by 4 bases, with 23 bases between. This CDR3 has 17 residues. The germline V gene has CDR1 LNHDA and CDR2 SQIVND (reference sequence). This chain's CDR3 is CASSPGGGRRWGETQYF. CDR3 in DNA: TGTGCCAGTAGTCCCGGCGGTGGACGGCGGTGGGGAGAGACCCAGTACTTC. The complete variable domain, with remaining parts taken from reference TRBV19 and TRBJ2-5, reads DGGITQSPKYLFRKEGQNVTLSCEQNLNHDAMYWYRQDPGQGLRLIYYSQIVNDFQKGDIAEGYSVSREKKESFPLTVTSAQKNPTAFYLCASSPGGGRRWGETQYFGPGTRLLVL.

V is TRBV7-2 and J is TRBJ2-5; 12 positions agree with TRBD2. Per germline, CDR1 SGHTA and CDR2 FQGNSA. The CDR3 is 17 amino acids. J gave up 3 bases and V 5 bases, and 10 bases lay outside the gene matches. The CDR3 protein is CASSGTGLAGFKETQYF. The DNA of the CDR3 is TGTGCCAGCAGCGGAACGGGACTAGCGGGCTTTAAAGAGACCCAGTACTTC.

This chain links TRBV12-3 or TRBV12-4 with TRBJ1-6; D gene unclear. This CDR3 contains 15 residues. V lost 6 bases, J lost 7 bases, and 16 bases lay in between. CDR3 amino acids: CASSPADGTNSPLHF. CDR3 DNA sequence: TGTGCCAGCAGCCCAGCCGACGGTACGAATTCACCCCTCCACTTT.

This clonotype was recorded many times. The V call is TRBV24-1, the J call TRBJ2-5; D is perhaps TRBD2 (6 bases). The CDR3 is made up of 17 amino acids. Germline CDR1 is KGHDR and CDR2 is SFDVKD. V was pared by 1 base and J by 5 bases, with 19 bases between. The CDR3 sequence: CATSDLGAGRRDETQYF. The CDR3 bases are TGTGCCACCAGTGATTTAGGCGCGGGGAGGAGAGATGAGACCCAGTACTTC.

This sequence joins TRBV28 and TRBJ2-1; 10 positions match TRBD2. CDR1 is MDHEN and CDR2 is SYDVKM in the germline V gene. J gave up 4 bases and V 5 bases, and 8 bases lay outside the gene matches. The CDR3 runs to 16 residues. The CDR3, as DNA: TGTGCCAGCAGTCCCGCTCTAGCGGGAGCGTACAATGAGCAGTTCTTC. It encodes CASSPALAGAYNEQFF.

The chain is built from TRBV19 and TRBJ1-5; D is unclear. Germline V gene sequence: CDR1 LNHDA, CDR2 SQIVND (reference sequence). V shed 7 bases and J shed 7 bases, with 17 bases lying between them. The CDR3 totals 14 residues. CDR3 nucleotide sequence: TGTGCCAGTACCCTCCTCCAAGCGGGGCAGCCCCAGCATTTT. Its protein is CASTLLQAGQPQHF.

This clonotype was detected only a few times. The chain joins TRBV28 to TRBJ1-1; D possibly corresponds to TRBD1 (6 bases). CDR1 and CDR2 from the germline V gene are MDHEN and SYDVKM. CDR3 length: 13 amino acids. Trimming pared 6 bases from V and 12 bases from J, leaving 20 bases between. The chain's CDR3 is CASSNQQGLLPFF. The DNA for the CDR3 is TGTGCCAGCAGCAACCAGCAGGGGCTACTTCCTTTCTTT. The variable domain in full, with the rest retrieved from reference TRBV28 and TRBJ1-1, is DVKVTQSSRYLVKRTGEKVFLECVQDMDHENMFWYRQDPGLGLRLIYFSYDVKMKEKGDIPEGYSVSREKKERFSLILESASTNQTSMYLCASSNQQGLLPFFGQGTRLTVV.

This clonotype appeared many times. This chain joins TRBV6-5 and TRBJ1-1; D is possibly TRBD1 (5 bases). This CDR3 has 15 residues. The V gene's germline CDR1 is MNHEY and CDR2 SVGAGI. Trimming left V 2 bases short and J 4 bases short, with 14 bases between. CDR3 loop: CASSYRPGTLTEAFF. As DNA, the CDR3 is TGTGCCAGCAGTTACCGGCCAGGGACCCTCACTGAAGCTTTCTTT.

This clonotype showed up many times. The chain employs TRBV20-1 and TRBJ2-5; D possibly corresponds to TRBD2 (6 bases). The CDR3 consists of 16 residues. The germline V and J ends were trimmed by 4 bases and 4 bases, with 22 bases remaining between them. The germline V gene has CDR1 DFQATT and CDR2 SNEGSKA (reference sequence). CDR3 DNA: TGCAGTGCTACCCGCAAGACTAGTAGGGATGGAGAGACCCAGTACTTC. Encoded protein: CSATRKTSRDGETQYF.

This clonotype was detected many times. The chain has TRBV15 and TRBJ1-5, with D perhaps matching TRBD1 (6 bases). The CDR3 contains 14 residues. The V gene's germline CDR1 is LNHNV and CDR2 YYDKDF (reference sequence). Trimming took off 5 bases at V and 1 base at J, with 9 bases between the two ends. CDR3: CATSAGESNQPQHF. CDR3 in DNA: TGTGCCACCAGCGCAGGGGAGAGCAATCAGCCCCAGCATTTT.

The sample holds a few counts of this clonotype. J is TRBJ1-1 and V is TRBV30; D is unclear. Germline V gene sequence: CDR1 GTSNPN, CDR2 SVGIG (reference sequence). The CDR3 length is 12 residues. Trimming cost V 2 bases and J 0 bases, with 4 bases left between them. Written as DNA, the CDR3 is TGTGCCTGGAGTAGATTGAACACTGAAGCTTTCTTT. Its translation is CAWSRLNTEAFF.

The chain links TRBV24-1 to TRBJ2-2; 13 nucleotides agree with TRBD2. CDR1 and CDR2 (germline): KGHDR, SFDVKD. V lost 3 bases and J lost 7; bases outside the gene matches: 4. The CDR3 is 16 residues long. CDR3 region: CATSDGLAGVSGELFF. Here the CDR3 DNA reads TGTGCCACCAGTGATGGACTAGCGGGAGTCAGCGGGGAGCTGTTTTTT.